The next 2 T cell receptor beta chains were all read from a single sample in a study of CD8 T cells in Susac syndrome. It was with random hexamers that roughly 0.5 to 1 ug RNA was reverse transcribed. TCRdb re-called the immunoSEQ multiplex PCR reads with MiXCR, one entry per CDR3 protein. This table has around 150,000 distinct CDR3 sequences, more than 85% appearing once. The sequenced material came from CD8+ T cells from PBMCs. The receptors were gathered from a human donor with Susac syndrome.

This clonotype was found a few times. The chain joins TRBV28 to TRBJ2-7, with 9 bases that match TRBD1. Germline CDR1 MDHEN, CDR2 SYDVKM. The trim removed 5 bases at V and 4 bases at J, leaving 6 bases unmatched. This CDR3 is 14 amino acids long. CDR3: CASSPRTGAYEQYF. CDR3 bases: TGTGCCAGCAGTCCCCGGACAGGGGCTTACGAGCAGTACTTC.

V and J are TRBV7-9 and TRBJ2-3, with 8 bases fitting TRBD2. Trimming took 5 bases from V and 2 from J; bases not matched to a gene: 9. There are 16 residues in the CDR3. Germline V gene data show CDR1 as SEHNR and CDR2 as FQNEAQ (reference sequence). The CDR3 DNA is TGTGCCAGCAGCCGATTTACTAGCGGACTCACAGATACGCAGTATTTT. It is translated as CASSRFTSGLTDTQYF.